The 5 T cell receptor beta chains below come from one sample, sequenced in a study of vaccination and CD4 T cells after COVID-19. These receptors have no known antigen. Treatment defined: approximately nine-day PBMC culture with coronavirus spike peptide pools or control peptides (ViraFEST assay). CD4+ T-cell collection from the unexposed donor predated the COVID-19 pandemic (2011-2018). Cultured CD4+ T cell DNA was sequenced using the Oncomine TCR Beta short-read assay. Once CD4+ T cells had been cultured, genomic DNA was extracted from them. TCRdb independently ran MiXCR on the PCR reads; one entry per CDR3 protein. This sample yields over 7,000 distinct CDR3 sequences, of which more than 35% are seen a single time; 30% to 45% belongs to the top ten. The sample consisted of CD4+ T cells from blood, cultured in vitro. The origin of the receptors is a human donor in good health.

V usage is TRBV4-2 and J usage is TRBJ1-2, with D uncertain. V lost 0 bases and J lost 4, with 9 bases in between. This CDR3 region has 14 residues. The germline V gene has CDR1 LGHNA and CDR2 YNFKEQ. CDR3 nucleotide sequence: TGTGCCAGCAGCCAAGATAAGGCGGGCTATGGCTACACCTTC. Amino acid sequence: CASSQDKAGYGYTF.

The DNA of the CDR3 is TGTGCCAGCAGTTACCAGGGGGCGAGCACAGATACGCAGTATTTT. Translating gives CASSYQGASTDTQYF. V and J are TRBV6-5 and TRBJ2-3; TRBD1 matches at 8 bases. With 2 bases clipped from V and 0 bases from J, the junction kept 1 base outside the gene matches. Germline loops: CDR1 MNHEY, CDR2 SVGAGI. This CDR3 spans 15 amino acids.

This clonotype was recorded a few times. The chain uses TRBV24-1 and TRBJ1-2; D remains ambiguous. The CDR3 length is 14 residues. Germline V gene sequence: CDR1 KGHDR, CDR2 SFDVKD. Trimming left V 4 bases short and J 4 bases short, with 12 bases between. The CDR3 bases are TGTGCCACCAGTGAGGCCGCTGCGGTCTATGGCTACACCTTC. Protein sequence: CATSEAAAVYGYTF.

This clonotype was seen only a few times. This chain joins TRBV7-6 and TRBJ1-1, with unresolved D. The CDR3 contains 18 residues. Trimming left V 4 bases short and J 0 bases short, with 21 bases between. Germline CDR1 SGHVS, CDR2 FNYEAQ. The CDR3 region is CASSSAAVAPTMNTEAFF. In DNA form, the CDR3 reads TGTGCCAGCAGCTCCGCCGCAGTGGCTCCGACCATGAACACTGAAGCTTTCTTT. Full variable domain (rest looked up from reference TRBV7-6 and TRBJ1-1): GAGVSQSPRYKVTKRGQDVALRCDPISGHVSLYWYRQALGQGPEFLTYFNYEAQQDKSGLPNDRFSAERPEGSISTLTIQRTEQRDSAMYRCASSSAAVAPTMNTEAFFGQGTRLTVV.

The chain employs TRBV2 and TRBJ2-2, with D perhaps assigned TRBD1 or TRBD2 (6 bases each). The CDR3 extends over 12 amino acids. Trimming pared 7 bases from V and 4 bases from J, leaving 7 bases between. From germline, CDR1 is SNHLY and CDR2 FYNNEI. CDR3 amino acids: CASTGATGELFF. The CDR3 DNA follows: TGTGCCAGCACGGGGGCCACCGGGGAGCTGTTTTTT. The full variable domain, with the rest looked up from reference TRBV2 and TRBJ2-2, is EPEVTQTPSHQVTQMGQEVILRCVPISNHLYFYWYRQILGQKVEFLVSFYNNEISEKSEIFDDQFSVERPDGSNFTLKIRSTKLEDSAMYFCASTGATGELFFGEGSRLTVL.